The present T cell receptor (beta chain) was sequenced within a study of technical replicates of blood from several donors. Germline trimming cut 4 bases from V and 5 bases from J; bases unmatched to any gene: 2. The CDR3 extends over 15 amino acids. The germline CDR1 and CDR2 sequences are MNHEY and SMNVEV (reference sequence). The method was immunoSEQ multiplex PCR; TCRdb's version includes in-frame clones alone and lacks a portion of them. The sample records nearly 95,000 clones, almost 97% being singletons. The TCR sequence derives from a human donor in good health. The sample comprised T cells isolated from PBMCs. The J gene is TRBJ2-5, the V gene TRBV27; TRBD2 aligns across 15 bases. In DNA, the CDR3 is TGTGCCAGCAGTTCTGGGACTAGCGGGAGGGAGACCCAGTACTTC. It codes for CASSSGTSGRETQYF.